The next 17 T cell receptor beta chains were all read from a single sample in a study of shared T cell receptors in the human thymus. The table came from immunoSEQ multiplex PCR; TCRdb's copy has only in-frame clones and leaves some out. In the table there are about 730,000 clones, 70% to 90% of which are singletons. The sample was also linked to a second study, of human thymus T cells.

Sample: thymocytes. All receptors derive from a girl younger than two with a congenital heart defect.

J is TRBJ2-1 and V is TRBV10-3; the match to TRBD2 covers 7 bases. The CDR3 length is 16 residues. CDR1 is ENHRY, CDR2 SYGVKD, per germline. V lost 0 bases, J lost 5 bases, and 7 bases stayed unmatched. The CDR3 loop reads CAISESTWGGHNEQFF. CDR3 in DNA: TGTGCCATCAGTGAGTCGACGTGGGGGGGACACAATGAGCAGTTCTTC.

The rearrangement joins TRBV27 to TRBJ2-7; 11 bases fit TRBD1. Germline CDR1 and CDR2: MNHEY and SMNVEV (reference sequence). The CDR3 has 16 residues. Trimming cost V 5 bases and J 3 bases; bases outside gene matches: 9. CDR3 region: CASSPLGQGAIYEQYF. In DNA, the CDR3 is TGTGCCAGCAGTCCCCTCGGACAGGGGGCTATCTACGAGCAGTACTTC.

The chain carries TRBV4-3 and TRBJ2-5, with D perhaps TRBD2 (5 bases). The CDR3 sequence is 19 residues long. In germline, CDR1 is LGHNA, CDR2 YSLEER. Deletions cut 0 bases from V and 0 bases from J, with 20 bases between. The CDR3, as DNA: TGCGCCAGCAGCCAAGAAGTCGAGCGGCCATGGAAGTACCAAGAGACCCAGTACTTC. Protein sequence: CASSQEVERPWKYQETQYF.

J is TRBJ1-6 and V is TRBV20-1; D gene unclear. Germline CDR1 and CDR2: DFQATT and SNEGSKA (reference sequence). V was trimmed by 0 bases and J by 14 bases, leaving 8 bases between them. This CDR3 is 11 amino acids long. CDR3 in DNA: TGCAGTGCTAGAGATCAGGCCACCCTCCACTTT. It specifies CSARDQATLHF.

The gene calls are TRBV5-1 and TRBJ2-3; the match to TRBD1 covers 8 bases. The CDR3 spans 17 residues. Trimming removed 6 bases from V and 2 bases from J; junction bases left unmatched: 14. CDR1 and CDR2 from the germline V gene are SGHRS and YFSETQ. The CDR3 bases are TGCGCCAGCACCATTATCTACAGGGGGGCCCCCACAGATACGCAGTATTTT. Amino acids: CASTIIYRGAPTDTQYF.

This sequence joins TRBV19 and TRBJ2-3; 12 bases are shared with TRBD2. The CDR3 runs 19 residues. Germline lookup yields CDR1 LNHDA and CDR2 SQIVND (reference sequence). V was pared by 5 bases and J by 9 bases, with 21 bases of the junction left unmatched. The CDR3 coding sequence is TGTGCCAGTAGTCTGCTCGGCACTAGCGGGGGGCCTCCATCGGGAACGCAGTATTTT. It yields the protein CASSLLGTSGGPPSGTQYF.

CDR3: CASRPFRDSWGPPETQYF. CDR3 DNA: TGTGCCAGCAGACCTTTCCGGGACAGCTGGGGGCCTCCAGAGACCCAGTACTTC. This rearrangement joins TRBV27 to TRBJ2-5, with 7 bases fitting TRBD1. In germline, CDR1 is MNHEY, CDR2 SMNVEV (reference sequence). This CDR3 spans 18 amino acids. The ends lost 6 bases at V and 4 bases at J; junction bases unmatched: 20.

The chain employs TRBV2 and TRBJ2-7; tentative D call: TRBD1 (6 bases). V lost 6 bases and J 0 bases, leaving 18 bases between the germline ends. From germline, CDR1 is SNHLY and CDR2 FYNNEI. This CDR3 has 16 residues. The DNA for the CDR3 is TGTGCCAGCAGGACACCTCAGGGGTTGGGCTCCTACGAGCAGTACTTC. This translates into CASRTPQGLGSYEQYF.

CDR3 coding DNA: TGTGCCAGCAGCACGCTACACCTAGTCTCCTACAATGAGCAGTTCTTC. Translated, it gives CASSTLHLVSYNEQFF. V is TRBV7-2 and J is TRBJ2-1; the D is unclear. Germline CDR1 SGHTA, CDR2 FQGNSA. Trimming stripped 5 bases from V and 0 bases from J, with 14 bases between. The CDR3 length is 16 residues.

V usage is TRBV14 and J usage is TRBJ1-2; D unresolved. The V gene's germline CDR1 is SGHDN and CDR2 FVKESK. V gave up 4 bases and J gave up 4 bases, with 10 bases separating them. CDR3 length equals 13 residues. CDR3 residues: CASSPAAGYGYTF. In DNA, the CDR3 is TGTGCCAGCAGCCCCGCAGCAGGCTATGGCTACACCTTC.

J is TRBJ1-2 and V is TRBV11-2, with D possibly being TRBD1 (6 bases). Germline V CDR1 and CDR2: SGHAT, FQNNGV. V was trimmed by 0 bases and J by 8 bases, leaving 13 bases between them. The CDR3 totals 14 residues. Written as DNA, the CDR3 is TGTGCCAGCAGCTTAGAAAGGGGGGGGAAGGGCTACACCTTC. It translates to CASSLERGGKGYTF.

The chain employs TRBV28 and TRBJ1-1, with 9 nucleotides matching TRBD1. The CDR3 is 17 residues long. Germline CDR1 reads MDHEN; CDR2 reads SYDVKM. With V trimmed by 5 bases and J by 1 base, 11 bases remained unmatched. CDR3: CASSKILQGAKNTEAFF. The CDR3 DNA sequence: TGTGCCAGCAGTAAAATTCTACAGGGGGCTAAGAACACTGAAGCTTTCTTT.

V gene TRBV5-6 combines with J gene TRBJ2-5; D might be TRBD2 (6 bases). Trimming stripped 0 bases from V and 5 bases from J, with 14 bases between. Germline CDR1 is SGHDT and CDR2 is YYEEEE. This CDR3 spans 15 amino acids. CDR3 loop: CASSLGAGAGETQYF. The CDR3 DNA is TGTGCCAGCAGCTTGGGAGCGGGCGCGGGGGAGACCCAGTACTTC.

V is TRBV5-6 and J is TRBJ1-3; D is unresolved. The germline CDR1 and CDR2 sequences are SGHDT and YYEEEE. Trimming cost V 1 base and J 0 bases, with 8 bases left between them. The CDR3 is 15 amino acids. As DNA, the CDR3 is TGTGCCAGCAGCTTGTTGGGGAGCTCTGGAAACACCATATATTTT. This gives the protein CASSLLGSSGNTIYF.

The CDR3 reads CASSLASGGWFTEAFF. CDR3 bases: TGCGCCAGCAGCTTGGCCTCAGGGGGCTGGTTCACTGAAGCTTTCTTT. This rearrangement joins TRBV5-1 to TRBJ1-1, with 8 bases aligning to TRBD1. Germline CDR1 reads SGHRS; CDR2 reads YFSETQ. V was clipped by 0 bases and J by 4 bases; unmatched bases: 8. The CDR3 contains 16 residues.

The V and J genes are TRBV27 and TRBJ1-4; D possibly corresponds to TRBD1 (5 bases). CDR1 is MNHEY and CDR2 is SMNVEV in the germline V gene (reference sequence). The CDR3 loop spans 18 amino acids. The V end lost 6 bases, the J end lost 2 bases, and 22 bases lay between the germline ends. CDR3 in amino acids: CASRTTLTGMETNEKLFF. The CDR3 coding sequence is TGTGCCAGCAGGACAACCTTAACAGGCATGGAGACTAATGAAAAACTGTTTTTT.

The chain has TRBV19 and TRBJ1-2; D not certain. This CDR3 contains 11 residues. The V gene lost 6 bases and the J gene lost 7 bases, with 9 bases spanning the gap. Germline CDR1 is LNHDA and CDR2 is SQIVND (reference sequence). CDR3 sequence: CASRNGLGYTF. CDR3 DNA: TGTGCCAGTAGGAATGGGCTTGGCTACACCTTC.